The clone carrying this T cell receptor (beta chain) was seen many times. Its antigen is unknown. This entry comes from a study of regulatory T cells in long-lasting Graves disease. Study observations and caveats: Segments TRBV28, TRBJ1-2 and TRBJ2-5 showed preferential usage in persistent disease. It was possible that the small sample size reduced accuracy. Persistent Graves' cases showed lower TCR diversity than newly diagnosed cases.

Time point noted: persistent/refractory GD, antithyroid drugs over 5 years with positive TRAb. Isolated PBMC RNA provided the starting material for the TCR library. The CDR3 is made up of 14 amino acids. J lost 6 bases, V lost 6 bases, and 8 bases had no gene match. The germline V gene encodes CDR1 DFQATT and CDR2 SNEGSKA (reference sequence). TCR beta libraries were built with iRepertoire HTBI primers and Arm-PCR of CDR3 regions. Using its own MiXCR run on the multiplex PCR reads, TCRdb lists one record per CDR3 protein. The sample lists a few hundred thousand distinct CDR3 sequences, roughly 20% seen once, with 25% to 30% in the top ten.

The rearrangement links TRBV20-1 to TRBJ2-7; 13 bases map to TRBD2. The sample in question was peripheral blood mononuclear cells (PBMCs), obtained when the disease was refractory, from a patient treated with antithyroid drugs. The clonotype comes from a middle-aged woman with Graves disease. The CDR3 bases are TGCAGTGCCCACCGGACTAGCGGGAGTTTCGAGCAGTACTTC. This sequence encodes CSAHRTSGSFEQYF.